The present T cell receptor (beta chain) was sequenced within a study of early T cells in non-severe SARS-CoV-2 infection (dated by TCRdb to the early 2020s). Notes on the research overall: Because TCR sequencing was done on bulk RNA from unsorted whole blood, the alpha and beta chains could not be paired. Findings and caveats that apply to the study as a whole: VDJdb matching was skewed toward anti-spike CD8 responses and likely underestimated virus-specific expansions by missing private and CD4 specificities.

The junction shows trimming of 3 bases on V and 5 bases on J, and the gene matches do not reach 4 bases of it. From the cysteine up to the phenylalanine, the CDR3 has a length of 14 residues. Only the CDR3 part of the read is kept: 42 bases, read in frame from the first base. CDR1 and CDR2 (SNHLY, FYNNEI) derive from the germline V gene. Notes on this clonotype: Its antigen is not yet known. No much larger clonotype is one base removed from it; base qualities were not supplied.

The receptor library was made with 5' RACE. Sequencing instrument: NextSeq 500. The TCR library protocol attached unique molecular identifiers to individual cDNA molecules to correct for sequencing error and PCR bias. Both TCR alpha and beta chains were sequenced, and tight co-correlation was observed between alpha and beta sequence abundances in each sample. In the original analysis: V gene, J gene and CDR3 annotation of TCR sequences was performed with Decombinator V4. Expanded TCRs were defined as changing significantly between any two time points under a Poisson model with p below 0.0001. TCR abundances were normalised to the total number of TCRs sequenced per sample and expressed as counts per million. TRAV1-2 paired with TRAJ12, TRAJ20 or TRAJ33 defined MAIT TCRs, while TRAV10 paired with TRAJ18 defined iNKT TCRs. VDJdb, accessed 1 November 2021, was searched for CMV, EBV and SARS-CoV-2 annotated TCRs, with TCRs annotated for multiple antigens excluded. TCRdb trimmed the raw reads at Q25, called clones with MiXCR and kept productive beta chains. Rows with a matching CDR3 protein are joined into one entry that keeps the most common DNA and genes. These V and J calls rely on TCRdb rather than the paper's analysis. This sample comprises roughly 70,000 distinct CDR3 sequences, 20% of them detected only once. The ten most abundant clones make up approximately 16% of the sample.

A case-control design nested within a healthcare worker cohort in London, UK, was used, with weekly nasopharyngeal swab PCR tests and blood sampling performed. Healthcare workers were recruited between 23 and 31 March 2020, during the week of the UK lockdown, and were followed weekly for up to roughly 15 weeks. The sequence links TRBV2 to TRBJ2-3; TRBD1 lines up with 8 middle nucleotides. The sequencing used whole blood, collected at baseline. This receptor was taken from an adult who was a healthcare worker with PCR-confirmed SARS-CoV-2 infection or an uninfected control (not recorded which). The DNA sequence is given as TGTGCCAGCAGTGAGAGCAGGGGGCGAGATACGCAGTATTTT. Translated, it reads CASSESRGRDTQYF.